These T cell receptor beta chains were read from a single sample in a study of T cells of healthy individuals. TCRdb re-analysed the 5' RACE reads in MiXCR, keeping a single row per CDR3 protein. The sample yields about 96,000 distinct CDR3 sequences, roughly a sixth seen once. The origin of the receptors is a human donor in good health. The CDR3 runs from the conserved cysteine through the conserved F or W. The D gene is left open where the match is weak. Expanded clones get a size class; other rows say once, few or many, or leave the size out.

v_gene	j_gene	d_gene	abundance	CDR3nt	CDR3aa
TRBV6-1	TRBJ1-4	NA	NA	TGTGCCAGCAGTGAAATGGGGGCGTATGAAAAACTGTTTTTT	CASSEMGAYEKLFF
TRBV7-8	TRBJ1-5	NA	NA	TGTGCCAGCAGCCACGGCAATCAGCCCCAGCATTTT	CASSHGNQPQHF
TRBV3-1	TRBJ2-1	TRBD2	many	TGTGCCAGCAGCCAACTAGCGGGAGTAGGGAATGAGCAGTTCTTC	CASSQLAGVGNEQFF
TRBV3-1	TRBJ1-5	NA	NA	TGTGCCAGCAGCCAAGTGATCGGGCAGCCCCAGCATTTT	CASSQVIGQPQHF
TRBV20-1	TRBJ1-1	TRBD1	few	TGCAGTGCCACTAGGACAGGGACGCGAACTGAAGCTTTCTTT	CSATRTGTRTEAFF
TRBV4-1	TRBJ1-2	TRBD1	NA	TGCGCCAGCAGCCAAGATCGGGACAGCAACTATGGCTACACCTTC	CASSQDRDSNYGYTF
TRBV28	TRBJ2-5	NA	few	TGTGCCACCAGTCGAGGCCGAGAGACCCAGTACTTC	CATSRGRETQYF
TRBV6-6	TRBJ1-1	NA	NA	TGTGCCAGCAGGAATTTAGAGAACACTGAAGCTTTCTTT	CASRNLENTEAFF
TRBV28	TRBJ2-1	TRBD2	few	TGTGCCAGCAGTTTTGCTAGCGGGGGGTCCAATGAGCAGTTCTTC	CASSFASGGSNEQFF
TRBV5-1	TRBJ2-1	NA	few	TGCGCCAGCAGCCGAGACGGGGACGCCTACAATGAGCAGTTCTTC	CASSRDGDAYNEQFF
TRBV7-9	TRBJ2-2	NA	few	TGTGCCAGCAGCCCCCCCGGTTCGAACACCGGGGAGCTGTTTTTT	CASSPPGSNTGELFF
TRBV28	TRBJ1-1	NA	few	TGTGCCAGCAGTACCCCTTCACGGGGAACTGAAGCTTTCTTT	CASSTPSRGTEAFF
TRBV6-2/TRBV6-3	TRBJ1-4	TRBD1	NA	TGTGCCAGCAGCCACGCGGGACAGGGCGGCGAAAAACTGTTTTTT	CASSHAGQGGEKLFF
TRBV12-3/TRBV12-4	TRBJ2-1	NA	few	TGTGCCAGCAGTTTTCAGAATGAGCAGTTCTTC	CASSFQNEQFF
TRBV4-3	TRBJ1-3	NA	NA	TGCGCCAGCAGCCAGGGGAACGGAGGCTCTGGAAACACCATATATTTT	CASSQGNGGSGNTIYF
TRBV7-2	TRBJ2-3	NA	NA	TGTGCCAGCAGCTTAGAGTCCCAGGGGTCAGATACGCAGTATTTT	CASSLESQGSDTQYF
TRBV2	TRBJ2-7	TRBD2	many	TGTGCCAGCAGTGAAGCCTCACATGGGACTAGCGGCTACGAGCAGTACTTC	CASSEASHGTSGYEQYF
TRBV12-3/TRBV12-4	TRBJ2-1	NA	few	TGTGCCAGCAGTTTTACTGGTGGTGAGCAGTTCTTC	CASSFTGGEQFF
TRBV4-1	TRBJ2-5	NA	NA	TGCGCCAGCAGCCAAGATGTCTTATCGGGGACCCAGTACTTC	CASSQDVLSGTQYF
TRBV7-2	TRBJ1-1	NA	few	TGTGCCAGCAGCGTGAGGAACACTGAAGCTTTCTTT	CASSVRNTEAFF
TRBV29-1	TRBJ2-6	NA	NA	TGCAGCGTTGAAGGAGGGGCTGGGGCCAACGTCCTGACTTTC	CSVEGGAGANVLTF
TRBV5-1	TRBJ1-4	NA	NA	TGCGCCAGCAGCTTGGGGCCGTTGAAGAATGAAAAACTGTTTTTT	CASSLGPLKNEKLFF
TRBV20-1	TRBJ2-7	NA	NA	TGCAGTGCCGACGGCGACGAGCAGTACTTC	CSADGDEQYF
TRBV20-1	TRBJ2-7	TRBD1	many	TGCAGTGCAACAGGGGGCGTCATGCCTGGGGAGCAGTACTTC	CSATGGVMPGEQYF
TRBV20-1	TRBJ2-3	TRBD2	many	TGCAGTGCAGGGGAGGGAGTGGCAGATACGCAGTATTTT	CSAGEGVADTQYF
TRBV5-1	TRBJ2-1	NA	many	TGCGCCAGCAGCTTATCTCCCCTTCCCTACAATGAGCAGTTCTTC	CASSLSPLPYNEQFF
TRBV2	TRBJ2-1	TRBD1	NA	TGTGCCAGCTATGGGGGAACAGGGGGTTCCTACAATGAGCAGTTCTTC	CASYGGTGGSYNEQFF
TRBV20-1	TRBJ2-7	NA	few	TGCAGTGCTAGAACTTCCCTGGTAGACCGCTACGAGCAGTACTTC	CSARTSLVDRYEQYF
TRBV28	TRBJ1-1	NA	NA	TGTGCCAGCAGTTTATTTTCGGGTCGGTGGATCGCTTTCTTT	CASSLFSGRWIAFF
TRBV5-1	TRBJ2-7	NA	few	TGCGCCAGCAGCTTTGAACGGCACGAGCAGTACTTC	CASSFERHEQYF
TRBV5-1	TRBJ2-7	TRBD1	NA	TGTGCCAGCAGCTTGGAGAGGACAGGGCTCTACGAGCAGTACTTC	CASSLERTGLYEQYF
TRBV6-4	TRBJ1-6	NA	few	TGTGCCAGCAGTTTGGGCACGAATTCACCCCTCCACTTT	CASSLGTNSPLHF
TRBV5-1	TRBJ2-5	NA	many	TGCGCCAGCAGCTTGGGAGGGGACGAGACCCAGTACTTC	CASSLGGDETQYF
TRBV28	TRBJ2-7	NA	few	TGTGCCAGCTTATCGCGGGACCGGTCCTACGAGCAGTACTTC	CASLSRDRSYEQYF
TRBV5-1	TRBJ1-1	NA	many	TGCGCCAGCAGGTTAGGGGGATACACTGAAGCTTTCTTT	CASRLGGYTEAFF
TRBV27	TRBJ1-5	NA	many	TGTGCCAGCAGTCGGGGGAGGACAAAGCCCCAGCATTTT	CASSRGRTKPQHF
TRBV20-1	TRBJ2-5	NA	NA	TGCAGTGCTAGCGCGGGGGCAGGGGAGACCCAGTACTTC	CSASAGAGETQYF
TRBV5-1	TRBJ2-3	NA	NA	TGCGCCAGCAGGGAGCGGGCGGAAAGCACAGATACGCAGTATTTT	CASRERAESTDTQYF
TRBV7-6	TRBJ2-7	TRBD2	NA	TGTGCCAGCAGCTTAAAAGCGGGAGGGCCTCACGAGCAGTACTTC	CASSLKAGGPHEQYF
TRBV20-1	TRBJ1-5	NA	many	TGCAGTGCTAGAAGCAGGTTAGGTCAGCCCCAGCATTTT	CSARSRLGQPQHF
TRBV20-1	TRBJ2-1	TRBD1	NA	TGCAGTGCTAGAACGGGACAGGAGTACAATGAGCAGTTCTTC	CSARTGQEYNEQFF
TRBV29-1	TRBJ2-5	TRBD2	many	TGCAGCGGGGGGGGTGGGTACCAAGAGACCCAGTACTTC	CSGGGGYQETQYF
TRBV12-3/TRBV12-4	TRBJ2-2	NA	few	TGTGCCAGCTGGGACCGAAACACCGGGGAGCTGTTTTTT	CASWDRNTGELFF
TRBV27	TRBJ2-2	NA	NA	TGTGCCAGCGCCGGCGAGGTGGGGCCGAACACCGGGGAGCTGTTTTTT	CASAGEVGPNTGELFF
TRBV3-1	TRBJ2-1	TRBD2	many	TGTGCCAGCAGCCAGGGACTAGCGGGGGGAAATGAGCAGTTCTTC	CASSQGLAGGNEQFF
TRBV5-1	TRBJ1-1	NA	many	TGCGCCAGCAGAGGAATGAACCTCGGGGAAGCTTTCTTT	CASRGMNLGEAFF
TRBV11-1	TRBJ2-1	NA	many	TGTGCCAGCAGCTTGGGCGGGGCCTCCTACAATGAGCAGTTCTTC	CASSLGGASYNEQFF
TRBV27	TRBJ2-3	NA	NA	TGTGCCAGCAGTTTAGGGGGTTTCGTGACAGATACGCAGTATTTT	CASSLGGFVTDTQYF